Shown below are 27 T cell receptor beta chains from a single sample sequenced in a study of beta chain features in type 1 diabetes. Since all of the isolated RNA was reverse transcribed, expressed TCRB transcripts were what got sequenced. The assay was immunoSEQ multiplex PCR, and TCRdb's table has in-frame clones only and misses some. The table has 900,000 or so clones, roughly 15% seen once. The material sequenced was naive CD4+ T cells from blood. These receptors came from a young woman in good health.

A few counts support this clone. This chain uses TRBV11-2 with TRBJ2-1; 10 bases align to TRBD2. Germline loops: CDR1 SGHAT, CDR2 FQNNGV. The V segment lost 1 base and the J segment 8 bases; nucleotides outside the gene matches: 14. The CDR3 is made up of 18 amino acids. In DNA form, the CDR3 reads TGTGCCAGCAGCTTAGGGAGGATTCTAGCGGGAGTTCTAGATGAGCAGTTCTTC. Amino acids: CASSLGRILAGVLDEQFF. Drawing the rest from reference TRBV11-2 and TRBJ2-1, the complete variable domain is EAGVAQSPRYKIIEKRQSVAFWCNPISGHATLYWYQQILGQGPKLLIQFQNNGVVDDSQLPKDRFSAERLKGVDSTLKIQPAKLEDSAVYLCASSLGRILAGVLDEQFFGPGTRLTVL.

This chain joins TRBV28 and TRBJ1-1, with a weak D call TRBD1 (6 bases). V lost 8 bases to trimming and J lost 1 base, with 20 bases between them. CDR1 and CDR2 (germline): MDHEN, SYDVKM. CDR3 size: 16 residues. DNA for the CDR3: TGTGCCAGCCCTGGTACAGACAAGGGGGGGAACACTGAAGCTTTCTTT. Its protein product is CASPGTDKGGNTEAFF.

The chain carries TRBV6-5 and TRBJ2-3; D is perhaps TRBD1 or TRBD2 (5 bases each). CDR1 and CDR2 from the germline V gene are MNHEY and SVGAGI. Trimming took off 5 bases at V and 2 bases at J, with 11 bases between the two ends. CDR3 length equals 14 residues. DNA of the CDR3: TGTGCCAGCAGTCCCCTGGGGACCACAGATACGCAGTATTTT. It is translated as CASSPLGTTDTQYF.

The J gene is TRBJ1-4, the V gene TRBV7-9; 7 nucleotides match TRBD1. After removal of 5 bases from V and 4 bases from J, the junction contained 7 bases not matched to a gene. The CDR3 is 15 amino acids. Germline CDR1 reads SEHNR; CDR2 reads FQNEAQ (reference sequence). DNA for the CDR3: TGTGCCAGCAGCGCCTCGACAGGGCGTAATGAAAAACTGTTTTTT. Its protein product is CASSASTGRNEKLFF.

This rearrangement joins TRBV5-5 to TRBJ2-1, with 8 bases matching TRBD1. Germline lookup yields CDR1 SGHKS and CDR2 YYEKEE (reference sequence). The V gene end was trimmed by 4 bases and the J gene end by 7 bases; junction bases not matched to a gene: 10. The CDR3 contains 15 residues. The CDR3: CASSPDRVLRNEQFF. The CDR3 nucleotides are TGTGCCAGCAGCCCGGACAGGGTTCTCCGAAATGAGCAGTTCTTC.

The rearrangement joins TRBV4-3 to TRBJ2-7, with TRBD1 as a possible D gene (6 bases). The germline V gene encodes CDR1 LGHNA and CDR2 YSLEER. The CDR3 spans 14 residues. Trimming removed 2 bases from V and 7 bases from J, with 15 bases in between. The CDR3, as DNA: TGCGCCAGCAGCCAATCCAGGGGCGTAGGGGAGCAGTACTTC. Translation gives CASSQSRGVGEQYF.

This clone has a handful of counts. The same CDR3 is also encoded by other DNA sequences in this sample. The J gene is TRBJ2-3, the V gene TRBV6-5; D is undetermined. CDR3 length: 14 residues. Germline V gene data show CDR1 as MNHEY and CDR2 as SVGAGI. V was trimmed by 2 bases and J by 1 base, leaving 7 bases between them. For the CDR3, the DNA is TGTGCCAGCAGTTACGGGGTTGGCACAGATACGCAGTATTTT. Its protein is CASSYGVGTDTQYF.

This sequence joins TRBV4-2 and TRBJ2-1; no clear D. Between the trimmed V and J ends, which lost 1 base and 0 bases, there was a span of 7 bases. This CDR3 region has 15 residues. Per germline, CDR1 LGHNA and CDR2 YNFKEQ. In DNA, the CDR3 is TGTGCCAGCAGCCAAGCCGAGAGCTCCTACAATGAGCAGTTCTTC. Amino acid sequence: CASSQAESSYNEQFF.

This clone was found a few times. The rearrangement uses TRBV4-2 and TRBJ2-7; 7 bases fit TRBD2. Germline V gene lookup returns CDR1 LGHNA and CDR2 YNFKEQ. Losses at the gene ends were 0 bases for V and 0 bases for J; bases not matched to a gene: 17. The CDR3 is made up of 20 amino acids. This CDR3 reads CASSQDGRATSAGVSYEQYF. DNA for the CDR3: TGTGCCAGCAGCCAAGATGGAAGAGCAACTTCGGCGGGAGTCTCCTACGAGCAGTACTTC.

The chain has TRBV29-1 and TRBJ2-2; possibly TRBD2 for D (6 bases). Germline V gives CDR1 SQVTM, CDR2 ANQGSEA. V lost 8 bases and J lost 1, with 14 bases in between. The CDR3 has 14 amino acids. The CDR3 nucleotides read TGCAGCACAGTAGCGGATCTGAACACCGGGGAGCTGTTTTTT. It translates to CSTVADLNTGELFF.

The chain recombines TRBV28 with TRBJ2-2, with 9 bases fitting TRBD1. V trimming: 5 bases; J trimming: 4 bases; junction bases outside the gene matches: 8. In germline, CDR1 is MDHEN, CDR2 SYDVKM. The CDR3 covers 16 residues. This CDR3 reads CASSPTGGEGTGELFF. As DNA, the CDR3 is TGTGCCAGCAGTCCTACAGGGGGCGAGGGCACCGGGGAGCTGTTTTTT.

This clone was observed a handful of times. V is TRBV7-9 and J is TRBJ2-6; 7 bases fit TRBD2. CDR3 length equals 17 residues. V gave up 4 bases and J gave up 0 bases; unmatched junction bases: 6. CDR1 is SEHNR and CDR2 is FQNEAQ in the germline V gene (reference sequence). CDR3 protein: CASSSWEGSSGANVLTF. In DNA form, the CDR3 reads TGTGCCAGCAGCTCATGGGAGGGAAGCTCTGGGGCCAACGTCCTGACTTTC.

The CDR3 loop is CASSVGGIMNTEAFF. Here the CDR3 DNA reads TGTGCCAGCAGCGTAGGAGGGATCATGAACACTGAAGCTTTCTTT. The J gene is TRBJ1-1, the V gene TRBV9; D gene unclear. The CDR3 is made up of 15 amino acids. The germline gives CDR1 SGDLS, CDR2 YYNGEE. Trimming shortened V by 0 bases and J by 0 bases, and 9 bases separated the two germline ends.

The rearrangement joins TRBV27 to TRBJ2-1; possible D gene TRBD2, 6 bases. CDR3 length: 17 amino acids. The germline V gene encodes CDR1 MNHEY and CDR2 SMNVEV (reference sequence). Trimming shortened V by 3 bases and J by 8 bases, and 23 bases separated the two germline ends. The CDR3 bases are TGTGCCAGCAGTTTCAGGGCTAGCGCAACCTGGCTGGATGAGCAGTTCTTC. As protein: CASSFRASATWLDEQFF.

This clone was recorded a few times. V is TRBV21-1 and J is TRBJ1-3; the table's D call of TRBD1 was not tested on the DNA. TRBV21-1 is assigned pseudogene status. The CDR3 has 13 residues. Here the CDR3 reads CASKGLTGNTIYF. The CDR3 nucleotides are TGTGCCAGCAAGGGGTTGACTGGAAACACCATATATTTT.

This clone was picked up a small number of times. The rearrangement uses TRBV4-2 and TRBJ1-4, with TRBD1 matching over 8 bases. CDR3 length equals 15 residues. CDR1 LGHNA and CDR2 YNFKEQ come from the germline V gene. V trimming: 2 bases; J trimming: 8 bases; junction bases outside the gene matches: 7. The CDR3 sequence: CASSQNDRGNEKLFF. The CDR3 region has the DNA TGTGCCAGCAGCCAAAATGACAGGGGCAACGAAAAACTGTTTTTT.

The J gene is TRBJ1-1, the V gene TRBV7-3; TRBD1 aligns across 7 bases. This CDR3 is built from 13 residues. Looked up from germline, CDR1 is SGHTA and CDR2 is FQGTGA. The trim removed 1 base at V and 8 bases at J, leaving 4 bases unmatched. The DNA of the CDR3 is TGTGCCAGCAGCTTAATTGCGACAGGGGAAGCTTTCTTT. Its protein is CASSLIATGEAFF.

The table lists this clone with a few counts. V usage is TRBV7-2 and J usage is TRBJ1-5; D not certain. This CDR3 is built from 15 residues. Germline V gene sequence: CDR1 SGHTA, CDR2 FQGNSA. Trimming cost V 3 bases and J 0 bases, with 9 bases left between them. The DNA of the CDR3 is TGTGCCAGCAGCTTTTCCAATCCTAGCAATCAGCCCCAGCATTTT. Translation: CASSFSNPSNQPQHF. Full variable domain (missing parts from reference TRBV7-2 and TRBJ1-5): GAGVSQSPSNKVTEKGKDVELRCDPISGHTALYWYRQSLGQGLEFLIYFQGNSAPDKSGLPSDRFSAERTGGSVSTLTIQRTQQEDSAVYLCASSFSNPSNQPQHFGDGTRLSIL.

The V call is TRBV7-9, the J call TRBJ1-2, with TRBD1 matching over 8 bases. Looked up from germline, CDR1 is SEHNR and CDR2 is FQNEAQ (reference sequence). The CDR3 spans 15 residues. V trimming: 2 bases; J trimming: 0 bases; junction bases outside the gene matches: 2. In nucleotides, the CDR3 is TGTGCCAGCAGCTTACAGGGGGCCTCTAACTATGGCTACACCTTC. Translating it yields CASSLQGASNYGYTF.

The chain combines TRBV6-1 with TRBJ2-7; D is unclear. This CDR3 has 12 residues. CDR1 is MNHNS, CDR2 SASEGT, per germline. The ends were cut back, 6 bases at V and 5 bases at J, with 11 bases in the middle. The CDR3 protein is CASRGWLDEQYF. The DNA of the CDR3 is TGTGCCAGCAGGGGTTGGTTAGACGAGCAGTACTTC.

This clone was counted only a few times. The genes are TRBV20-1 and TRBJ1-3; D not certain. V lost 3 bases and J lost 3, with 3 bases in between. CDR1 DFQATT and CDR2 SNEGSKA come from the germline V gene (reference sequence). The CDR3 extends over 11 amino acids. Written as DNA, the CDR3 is TGCAGTGCTAGTTTTGGAAACACCATATATTTT. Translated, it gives CSASFGNTIYF.

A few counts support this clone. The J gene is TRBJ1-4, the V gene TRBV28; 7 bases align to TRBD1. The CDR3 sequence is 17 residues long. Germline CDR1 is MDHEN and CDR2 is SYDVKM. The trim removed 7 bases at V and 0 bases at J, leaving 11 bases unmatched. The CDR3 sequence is CASTEQGISATNEKLFF. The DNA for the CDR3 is TGTGCCAGCACAGAACAGGGGATCTCGGCAACTAATGAAAAACTGTTTTTT. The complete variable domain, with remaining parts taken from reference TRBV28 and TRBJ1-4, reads DVKVTQSSRYLVKRTGEKVFLECVQDMDHENMFWYRQDPGLGLRLIYFSYDVKMKEKGDIPEGYSVSREKKERFSLILESASTNQTSMYLCASTEQGISATNEKLFFGSGTQLSVL.

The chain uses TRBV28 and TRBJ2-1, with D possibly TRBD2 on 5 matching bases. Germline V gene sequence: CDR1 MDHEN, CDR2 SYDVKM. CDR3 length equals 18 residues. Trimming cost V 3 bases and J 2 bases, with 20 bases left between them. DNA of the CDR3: TGTGCCAGCAGTTTTTCCCCCTGGCTTAGCGATCCCTACAATGAGCAGTTCTTC. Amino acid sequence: CASSFSPWLSDPYNEQFF.

The DNA of the CDR3 is TGTGCCAGTAGTATAGCGGGAGCGGGAGCCGCGGGGGTAACGTACTTC. This sequence encodes CASSIAGAGAAGVTYF. The chain is built from TRBV19 and TRBJ2-5; TRBD2 aligns across 8 bases. J lost 13 bases, V lost 1 base, and 17 bases had no gene match. The CDR3 loop spans 16 amino acids. Germline V lookup: CDR1 LNHDA, CDR2 SQIVND (reference sequence).

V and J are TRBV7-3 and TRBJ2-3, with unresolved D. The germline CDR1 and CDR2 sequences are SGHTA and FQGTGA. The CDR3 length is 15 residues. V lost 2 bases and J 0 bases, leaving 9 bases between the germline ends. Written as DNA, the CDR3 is TGTGCCAGCAGCTTAGGTCCCACTAGCACAGATACGCAGTATTTT. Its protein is CASSLGPTSTDTQYF.

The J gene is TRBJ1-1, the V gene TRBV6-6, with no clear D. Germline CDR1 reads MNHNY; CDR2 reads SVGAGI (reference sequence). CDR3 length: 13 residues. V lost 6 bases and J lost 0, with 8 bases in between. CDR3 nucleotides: TGTGCCAGCAGGCGAGGACTGAACACTGAAGCTTTCTTT. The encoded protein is CASRRGLNTEAFF.

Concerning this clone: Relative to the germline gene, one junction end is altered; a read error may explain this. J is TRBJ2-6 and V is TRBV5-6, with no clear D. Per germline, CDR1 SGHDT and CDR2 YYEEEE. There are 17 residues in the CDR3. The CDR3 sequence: CASSTGNSHKSGQRPDF. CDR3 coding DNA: TGTGCCAGCTCTACGGGCAATAGTCACAAGTCGGGCCAACGTCCTGACTTC.